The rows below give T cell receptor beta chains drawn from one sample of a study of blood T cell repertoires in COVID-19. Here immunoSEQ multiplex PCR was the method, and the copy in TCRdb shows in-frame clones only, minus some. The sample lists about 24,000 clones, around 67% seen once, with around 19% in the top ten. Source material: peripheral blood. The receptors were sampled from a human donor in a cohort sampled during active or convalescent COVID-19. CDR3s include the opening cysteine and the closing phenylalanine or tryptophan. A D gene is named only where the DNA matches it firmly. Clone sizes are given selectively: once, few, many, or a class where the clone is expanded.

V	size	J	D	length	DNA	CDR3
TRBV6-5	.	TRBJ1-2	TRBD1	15	TGTGCCAGCAGTTACGGGACAGGGGCTTCCTATGGCTACACCTTC	CASSYGTGASYGYTF
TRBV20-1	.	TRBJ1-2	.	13	TGCAGTGCAAGTCCCGGGAGGGGCTATGGCTACACCTTC	CSASPGRGYGYTF
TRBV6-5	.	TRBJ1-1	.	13	TGTGCCAGCAATTTACAGGTGAACACTGAAGCTTTCTTT	CASNLQVNTEAFF
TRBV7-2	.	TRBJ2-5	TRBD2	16	TGTGCCAGCAGCCGGGGACTAGCGGGAGGCCGGGAGACCCAGTACTTC	CASSRGLAGGRETQYF
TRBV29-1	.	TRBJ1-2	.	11	TGCAGCGTTGACAGGGGACATGGCTACACCTTC	CSVDRGHGYTF
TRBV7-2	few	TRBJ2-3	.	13	TGTGCCAGCAGCTCCAGGGTCGCAGATACGCAGTATTTT	CASSSRVADTQYF
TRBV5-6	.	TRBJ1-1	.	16	TGTGCCAGCAGCTTGGGATTGGGGCGGTCCAACACTGAAGCTTTCTTT	CASSLGLGRSNTEAFF
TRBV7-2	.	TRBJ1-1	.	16	TGTGCCAGCAGCTATGCTCTAGTAGGGGCGAACACTGAAGCTTTCTTT	CASSYALVGANTEAFF
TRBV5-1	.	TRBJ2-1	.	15	TGCGCCAGCAATCTAGACCCTGGCTCCTACAATGAGCAGTTCTTC	CASNLDPGSYNEQFF
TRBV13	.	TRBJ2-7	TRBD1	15	TGTGCCAGCAGCTCCGGGACAGGGGGCCCCCACGAGCAGTACTTC	CASSSGTGGPHEQYF
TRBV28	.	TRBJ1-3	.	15	TGTGCCAGCAGTTTGGGGGGGGCTTCTGGAAACACCATATATTTT	CASSLGGASGNTIYF
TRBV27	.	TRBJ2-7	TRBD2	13	TGTGCCAGCAGCCCGGGACTAGCGGGGACGCAGTACTTC	CASSPGLAGTQYF
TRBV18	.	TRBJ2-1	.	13	TGTGCCAGCTCACCAAACGCGAACAATGAGCAGTTCTTC	CASSPNANNEQFF
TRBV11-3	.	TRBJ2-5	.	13	TGTGCCAGCAGCTTAGACAGTACGGGGACCCAGTACTTC	CASSLDSTGTQYF
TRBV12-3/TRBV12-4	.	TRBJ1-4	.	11	TGTGCCACCCTGGGGGGTGAAAAACTGTTTTTT	CATLGGEKLFF
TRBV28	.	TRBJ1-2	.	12	TGTGCCAGCAGTTTAGGTAGTTATGGCTACACCTTC	CASSLGSYGYTF
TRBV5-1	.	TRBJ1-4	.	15	TGCGCCAGCAGCCGGGGGACCGGGTCTAATGAAAAACTGTTTTTT	CASSRGTGSNEKLFF
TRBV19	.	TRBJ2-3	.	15	TGTGCCAGTAGTATTAGTCCATTCCCCACGGATACGCAGTATTTT	CASSISPFPTDTQYF
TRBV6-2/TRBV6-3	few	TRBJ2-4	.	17	TGTGCCAGCAGTTGGAATAGTCAACAGGGAGCCAAAAACATTCAGTACTTC	CASSWNSQQGAKNIQYF
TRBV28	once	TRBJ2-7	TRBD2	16	TGTGCCAGCATGACTAGCGGGAGGGCTGCTCGCTACGAGCAGTACTTC	CASMTSGRAARYEQYF
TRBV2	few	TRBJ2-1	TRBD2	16	TGTGCCAGCAGTGAAATCGGGCTAGCGGCCTACAATGAGCAGTTCTTC	CASSEIGLAAYNEQFF
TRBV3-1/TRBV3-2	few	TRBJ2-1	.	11	TGTGCCAGCAGCACACAGGGATATTGGTTCTTC	CASSTQGYWFF
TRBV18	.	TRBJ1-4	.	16	TGTGCCAGCTCACCACCGACGGCAGGGGTTTATGAAAAACTGTTTTTT	CASSPPTAGVYEKLFF
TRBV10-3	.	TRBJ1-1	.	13	TGTGCCATCACCCCTACTATGAACACTGAAGCTTTCTTT	CAITPTMNTEAFF
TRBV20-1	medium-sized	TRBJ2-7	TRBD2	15	TGCAGTGCTAGTCATGGGACTAGCGGCGCCTACGAGCAGTACTTC	CSASHGTSGAYEQYF
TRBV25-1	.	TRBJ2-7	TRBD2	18	TGTGCCAGCAGTGATTCATCAGGACTAGCGGGAGGTCCCTACGAGCAGTACTTC	CASSDSSGLAGGPYEQYF